Following are 10 T cell receptor beta chains from one sample sequenced in a study of blood T cell repertoires in COVID-19. TCRdb's table, derived via immunoSEQ multiplex PCR, lists solely in-frame clones and lacks some. The sample contains 100,000 to 120,000 clones, about four fifths of which appear only once. Sequenced sample: peripheral blood. These receptors were taken from a woman in her fifties or sixties with acute or convalescent COVID-19.

The chain joins TRBV6-4 to TRBJ2-2; D is possibly TRBD2 (6 bases). The CDR3 loop spans 14 amino acids. Germline assignment: CDR1 MRHNA and CDR2 SNTAGT. Trimming removed 5 bases at V and 3 bases at J, with 10 bases between. The CDR3 bases are TGTGCCAGCAGTTTCTGGGGGGACACCGGGGAGCTGTTTTTT. Residues: CASSFWGDTGELFF.

The chain is built from TRBV4-1 and TRBJ1-1; D may be TRBD1 (5 bases). Germline CDR1 MGHRA, CDR2 YSYEKL. The germline V and J ends were trimmed by 0 bases and 5 bases, with 10 bases remaining between them. The CDR3 loop spans 14 amino acids. Written as DNA, the CDR3 is TGCGCCAGCAGCCAAGATAGGGCAGGGACTGAAGCTTTCTTT. Protein sequence: CASSQDRAGTEAFF.

V usage is TRBV20-1 and J usage is TRBJ2-1; 8 nucleotides match TRBD1. Germline values: CDR1 DFQATT, CDR2 SNEGSKA (reference sequence). V gave up 6 bases and J gave up 2 bases; unmatched junction bases: 9. The CDR3 extends over 15 amino acids. DNA of the CDR3: TGCAGTGCCAGTAGGGGCAGGGGGCCCTACAATGAGCAGTTCTTC. Residues: CSASRGRGPYNEQFF.

The V call is TRBV19, the J call TRBJ1-1, with D tentatively TRBD1 (6 bases). CDR1 is LNHDA, CDR2 SQIVND, per germline (reference sequence). This CDR3 has 15 amino acids. Trimming shortened V by 8 bases and J by 5 bases, and 21 bases separated the two germline ends. The CDR3 reads CASGGSRTDKTEAFF. The CDR3 nucleotides read TGTGCCAGTGGGGGATCTAGGACAGACAAAACTGAAGCTTTCTTT.

The CDR3 bases are TGTGCCAGCAGCCAAGGCGGGGGGAGGTCCTACAATGAGCAGTTCTTC. It is translated as CASSQGGGRSYNEQFF. The V and J genes are TRBV4-2 and TRBJ2-1; 8 bases agree with TRBD2. The germline CDR1 and CDR2 sequences are LGHNA and YNFKEQ. The CDR3 runs 16 residues. V gave up 1 base and J gave up 1 base; unmatched junction bases: 3.

The rearrangement links TRBV5-6 to TRBJ1-4; perhaps TRBD1 as D (6 bases). The CDR3 is made up of 14 amino acids. The germline gives CDR1 SGHDT, CDR2 YYEEEE. The V end was cut by 2 bases, the J end by 7 bases, with 12 bases between. The CDR3 is CASSLTGLGEKLFF. The CDR3 bases are TGTGCCAGCAGCTTAACAGGGCTGGGTGAAAAACTGTTTTTT.

The chain recombines TRBV6-5 with TRBJ2-7, with a possible D match to TRBD2 (6 bases). Germline V gene lookup returns CDR1 MNHEY and CDR2 SVGAGI. Trimming shortened V by 6 bases and J by 0 bases, and 9 bases separated the two germline ends. This CDR3 has 13 amino acids. The CDR3 protein is CASSTGASYEQYF. The CDR3 nucleotides read TGTGCCAGCAGCACGGGAGCCTCCTACGAGCAGTACTTC.

This clone appeared once. The chain is built from TRBV18 and TRBJ1-5; 7 bases are shared with TRBD1. The germline V gene has CDR1 KGHSH and CDR2 LQKENI. After removal of 4 bases from V and 2 bases from J, the junction contained 2 bases not matched to a gene. The CDR3 covers 14 residues. The CDR3 coding sequence is TGTGCCAGCTCACGCGGACAGGGCAATCAGCCCCAGCATTTT. Translated: CASSRGQGNQPQHF.

V gene TRBV11-2 combines with J gene TRBJ2-7; 9 bases agree with TRBD1. CDR1 SGHAT and CDR2 FQNNGV come from the germline V gene. V lost 8 bases, J lost 2 bases, and 10 bases stayed unmatched. The CDR3 length is 15 residues. The DNA of the CDR3 is TGTGCCAGCCGTAAGCCGGGACAGGGCACCTACGAGCAGTACTTC. Protein sequence: CASRKPGQGTYEQYF.

The V and J genes are TRBV29-1 and TRBJ1-6; 10 bases agree with TRBD1. The germline V gene encodes CDR1 SQVTM and CDR2 ANQGSEA. Losses at the gene ends were 6 bases for V and 7 bases for J; bases not matched to a gene: 3. This CDR3 comprises 13 residues. The CDR3 sequence: CSVRGQGNSPLHF. CDR3 DNA: TGCAGCGTGAGGGGACAGGGGAATTCACCCCTCCACTTT.